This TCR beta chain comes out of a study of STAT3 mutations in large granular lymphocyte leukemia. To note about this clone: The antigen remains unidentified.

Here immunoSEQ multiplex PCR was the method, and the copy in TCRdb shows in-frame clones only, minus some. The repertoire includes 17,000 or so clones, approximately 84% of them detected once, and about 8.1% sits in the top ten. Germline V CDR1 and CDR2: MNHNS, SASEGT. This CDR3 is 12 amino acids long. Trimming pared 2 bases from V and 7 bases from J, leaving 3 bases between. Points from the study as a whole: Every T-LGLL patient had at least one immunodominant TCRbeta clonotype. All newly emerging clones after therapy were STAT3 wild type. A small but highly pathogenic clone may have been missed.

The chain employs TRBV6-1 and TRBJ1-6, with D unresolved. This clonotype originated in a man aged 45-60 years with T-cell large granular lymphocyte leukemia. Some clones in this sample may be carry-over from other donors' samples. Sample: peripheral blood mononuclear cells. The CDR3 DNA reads TGTGCCAGCAGTGAACCAAATTCACCCCTCCACTTT. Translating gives CASSEPNSPLHF.